These 19 T cell receptor beta chains share one sample of origin, sequenced in a study of control samples from healthy donors and cancer patients. The protocol was immunoSEQ multiplex PCR, while the TCRdb copy is restricted to in-frame clones and leaves out a portion. The sample shows about 140,000 clones, around 88% of them seen only once. Sequenced input: blood. Receptor source: a man aged 18 to 30 in good health.

This chain connects TRBV7-2 to TRBJ1-2; D unresolved. CDR1 and CDR2 (germline): SGHTA, FQGNSA. This CDR3 is 14 amino acids long. Trimming took off 4 bases at V and 2 bases at J, with 11 bases between the two ends. The DNA for the CDR3 is TGTGCCAGCAGCTCGTTGACAAGAAACTATGGCTACACCTTC. Amino acid sequence: CASSSLTRNYGYTF.

This clone came up once. The chain couples TRBV19 to TRBJ2-3, with D possibly matching TRBD1 (6 bases). The CDR3 loop spans 14 amino acids. The germline V and J ends were trimmed by 2 bases and 2 bases, with 8 bases remaining between them. Germline CDR1 and CDR2: LNHDA and SQIVND (reference sequence). The CDR3 is CASSITGYTDTQYF. DNA for the CDR3: TGTGCCAGTAGTATAACAGGGTACACAGATACGCAGTATTTT.

This chain uses TRBV3-1 (or the pseudogene TRBV3-2) with TRBJ2-5; 11 nucleotides agree with TRBD2. The CDR3 is 16 residues long. V was clipped by 0 bases and J by 1 base; unmatched bases: 1. CDR1 is LGHDT and CDR2 is YNNKEL in the germline V gene (reference sequence). The CDR3 reads CASSQELAGAQETQYF. In DNA form, the CDR3 reads TGTGCCAGCAGCCAAGAACTAGCGGGGGCCCAAGAGACCCAGTACTTC.

The chain has TRBV9 and TRBJ1-1, with 12 bases that match TRBD1. The CDR3 has 17 amino acids. The J segment lost 3 bases and the V segment lost 1 base, leaving 7 bases of the junction unmatched. CDR1 is SGDLS and CDR2 is YYNGEE in the germline V gene. The DNA of the CDR3 is TGTGCCAGCAGCGTAAGCCCCGGGACAGGGGGCCACACTGAAGCTTTCTTT. It codes for CASSVSPGTGGHTEAFF.

This clone was seen more than once but under ten times. CDR3 nucleotide sequence: TGTGCCAGTAGTAAGGGGACAGGGAGGTCCTACAATGAGCAGTTCTTC. This codes for CASSKGTGRSYNEQFF. V and J are TRBV19 and TRBJ2-1; 9 bases are shared with TRBD1. Losses at the gene ends were 4 bases for V and 1 base for J; bases not matched to a gene: 5. The CDR3 contains 16 residues. Germline CDR1 reads LNHDA; CDR2 reads SQIVND (reference sequence). The full variable domain, in which reference TRBV19 and TRBJ2-1 provide the parts outside the CDR3, is DGGITQSPKYLFRKEGQNVTLSCEQNLNHDAMYWYRQDPGQGLRLIYYSQIVNDFQKGDIAEGYSVSREKKESFPLTVTSAQKNPTAFYLCASSKGTGRSYNEQFFGPGTRLTVL.

This clone came up once. The chain employs TRBV28 and TRBJ1-2; possible D gene TRBD1, 6 bases. CDR3 length: 14 residues. V lost 6 bases, J lost 0 bases, and 11 bases lay in between. Germline-derived CDR1 and CDR2 are MDHEN and SYDVKM. CDR3 in amino acids: CASSSGAPNYGYTF. The DNA for the CDR3 is TGTGCCAGCAGCTCAGGGGCCCCTAACTATGGCTACACCTTC.

V is TRBV15 and J is TRBJ1-2, with 7 bases matching TRBD1. The J segment lost 5 bases and the V segment lost 1 base, leaving 4 bases of the junction unmatched. Germline V gene lookup returns CDR1 LNHNV and CDR2 YYDKDF (reference sequence). CDR3 size: 14 residues. The chain's CDR3 is CATSRGGGPYGYTF. CDR3 nucleotide sequence: TGTGCCACCAGCAGAGGAGGGGGCCCGTATGGCTACACCTTC.

This rearrangement joins TRBV6-5 to TRBJ2-1; 10 bases line up with TRBD2. Trimming took 10 bases from V and 4 from J; bases not matched to a gene: 7. The CDR3 contains 14 residues. The germline V gene has CDR1 MNHEY and CDR2 SVGAGI. CDR3 in DNA: TGTGCCACCGCTAATAGCGGGGGGTACAATGAGCAGTTCTTC. Translated, it gives CATANSGGYNEQFF.

The V call is TRBV5-1, the J call TRBJ2-1; 7 bases align to TRBD2. The V segment lost 2 bases and the J segment 5 bases; nucleotides outside the gene matches: 4. This CDR3 is built from 14 residues. Germline CDR1 reads SGHRS; CDR2 reads YFSETQ. The CDR3 nucleotides are TGCGCCAGCAGCTTAACCCGGGGGGACAATGAGCAGTTCTTC. It encodes CASSLTRGDNEQFF.

The CDR3 nucleotides read TGTGCCAGCAGCACGCGACAGGGCTACAATGAGCAGTTCTTC. As protein: CASSTRQGYNEQFF. This chain connects TRBV7-3 to TRBJ2-1, with TRBD1 identical over 7 bases. This CDR3 contains 14 residues. V gave up 5 bases and J gave up 3 bases; unmatched junction bases: 4. Germline V gene data show CDR1 as SGHTA and CDR2 as FQGTGA.

This chain uses TRBV7-3 with TRBJ2-2; the match to TRBD1 covers 7 bases. The CDR3 is 16 residues long. Germline assignment: CDR1 SGHTA and CDR2 FQGTGA. V was pared by 0 bases and J by 5 bases, with 6 bases of the junction left unmatched. The CDR3 DNA is TGTGCCAGCAGCTTAACGGGAAGGGGGCGGACCGGGGAGCTGTTTTTT. This gives the protein CASSLTGRGRTGELFF. The whole variable domain, filled in from reference TRBV7-3 and TRBJ2-2, reads GAGVSQTPSNKVTEKGKYVELRCDPISGHTALYWYRQSLGQGPEFLIYFQGTGAADDSGLPNDRFFAVRPEGSVSTLKIQRTERGDSAVYLCASSLTGRGRTGELFFGEGSRLTVL.

V gene TRBV7-2 combines with J gene TRBJ2-7; perhaps TRBD1 as D (6 bases). This CDR3 is built from 16 residues. Germline CDR1 and CDR2: SGHTA and FQGNSA. Deletions cut 5 bases from V and 2 bases from J, with 19 bases between. The CDR3 region is CASSNYPGTRAYEQYF. In DNA, the CDR3 is TGTGCCAGCAGCAATTACCCCGGGACACGCGCCTACGAGCAGTACTTC. The full variable domain, its missing parts supplied by reference TRBV7-2 and TRBJ2-7, is GAGVSQSPSNKVTEKGKDVELRCDPISGHTALYWYRQSLGQGLEFLIYFQGNSAPDKSGLPSDRFSAERTGGSVSTLTIQRTQQEDSAVYLCASSNYPGTRAYEQYFGPGTRLTVT.

This clone turned up a few times. The chain employs TRBV11-2 and TRBJ2-1; no reliable D call. CDR3 length: 15 residues. The V gene's germline CDR1 is SGHAT and CDR2 FQNNGV. Trimming took off 2 bases at V and 1 base at J, with 9 bases between the two ends. For the CDR3, the DNA is TGTGCCAGCAGCTTATTTGCGGCATCCTACAATGAGCAGTTCTTC. Amino acid sequence: CASSLFAASYNEQFF.

V and J are TRBV9 and TRBJ1-2; TRBD1 might be the D (6 bases). The CDR3 runs to 15 residues. Germline lookup yields CDR1 SGDLS and CDR2 YYNGEE. Trimming left V 3 bases short and J 0 bases short, with 12 bases between. The DNA of the CDR3 is TGTGCCAGCAGCGGCATACAGGGTTCTAACTATGGCTACACCTTC. Translated, it gives CASSGIQGSNYGYTF.

This clone appeared a few times. The J gene is TRBJ2-3, the V gene TRBV5-4; D possibly uses TRBD1 or TRBD2 (6 bases each). V was shortened by 5 bases and J by 0 bases, with 16 bases between the two germline ends. The germline V gene encodes CDR1 SGHNT and CDR2 YYREEE (reference sequence). The CDR3 loop spans 16 amino acids. CDR3 loop: CASRGLGGASTDTQYF. CDR3 DNA sequence: TGTGCCAGCAGGGGGCTGGGGGGCGCGAGCACAGATACGCAGTATTTT.

The chain couples TRBV7-9 to TRBJ1-3; D is perhaps TRBD1 (6 bases). CDR3 length equals 13 residues. Germline assignment: CDR1 SEHNR and CDR2 FQNEAQ (reference sequence). In nucleotides, the CDR3 is TGTTCTACAGGGTCGGGCTCTGGAAACACCATATATTTT. Translation: CSTGSGSGNTIYF.

The chain links TRBV28 to TRBJ1-5, with D maybe TRBD1 (6 bases). CDR3 size: 16 residues. The V and J ends lost 7 bases and 3 bases respectively, with 19 bases between them. Germline loops: CDR1 MDHEN, CDR2 SYDVKM. CDR3 protein: CASMARLKGDNQPQHF. The CDR3 DNA reads TGTGCCAGCATGGCGAGACTGAAGGGGGACAATCAGCCCCAGCATTTT.

The gene calls are TRBV19 and TRBJ2-7, with D uncertain. Germline CDR1 is LNHDA and CDR2 is SQIVND (reference sequence). The germline V and J ends were trimmed by 4 bases and 4 bases, with 5 bases remaining between them. The CDR3 loop spans 11 amino acids. The CDR3 loop is CASSNLYEQYF. CDR3 DNA: TGTGCCAGTAGTAATCTTTACGAGCAGTACTTC.

CDR3 in DNA: TGTGCCATCAGTGGGACAGGGGGCCACGGCTACACCTTC. Translated: CAISGTGGHGYTF. The rearrangement links TRBV10-3 to TRBJ1-2, with 11 bases that match TRBD1. CDR1 and CDR2 (germline): ENHRY, SYGVKD. The CDR3 contains 13 residues. With V trimmed by 4 bases and J by 8 bases, 3 bases remained unmatched.